These 5 T cell receptor beta chains came from one sample sequenced in a study of T-cell memory formation after mild COVID-19. TCRdb fed the 5' RACE reads into MiXCR, producing one record per CDR3 protein. The sample lists roughly 150,000 distinct CDR3 sequences, about 15% occurring once. The sequenced sample consisted of PBMCs or a T cell subset sorted from them (not recorded which). These receptor sequences come from an adult woman who had mild COVID-19 (a few samples of this study predate the infection). Cell type and time point are not known.

This clonotype was counted ten times or more. This chain joins TRBV7-9 and TRBJ2-7; TRBD2 agrees at 11 bases. The CDR3 loop spans 15 amino acids. Trimming cost V 3 bases and J 0 bases; bases outside gene matches: 1. The germline V gene encodes CDR1 SEHNR and CDR2 FQNEAQ (reference sequence). CDR3 bases: TGTGCCAGCAGCTTGACTAGCGGGGCCTCCTACGAGCAGTACTTC. Protein sequence: CASSLTSGASYEQYF.

To note about this clonotype: A read error may account for a junction end that differs from germline. This chain uses TRBV4-3 with TRBJ2-7; the D gene is possibly TRBD1 (6 bases). This CDR3 has 15 residues. From germline, CDR1 is LGHNA and CDR2 YSLEER. The CDR3 spells CASSQRIDRTYDQYF. The DNA of the CDR3 is TGCGCCAGCAGCCAAAGGATTGACAGGACTTACGATCAGTACTTC.

The rearrangement links TRBV21-1 to TRBJ2-6; TRBD1, the table's D call, lacks a check against the DNA. TRBV21-1 corresponds to a pseudogene. The CDR3 runs to 14 residues. The CDR3, as DNA: TGTGCCAGCGTCCAGGGAACTGGGGCCAACGTCCTGACTTTC. The encoded protein is CASVQGTGANVLTF.

CDR3 coding DNA: TGCGCCAGCAGCCTAGGGACAGGGCAAGCAGATACGCAGTATTTT. It translates to CASSLGTGQADTQYF. This rearrangement joins TRBV5-1 to TRBJ2-3; 9 bases match TRBD1. With 4 bases clipped from V and 4 bases from J, the junction kept 7 bases outside the gene matches. Germline V lookup: CDR1 SGHRS, CDR2 YFSETQ. This CDR3 region has 15 residues. The whole variable domain, filled in from reference TRBV5-1 and TRBJ2-3, reads KAGVTQTPRYLIKTRGQQVTLSCSPISGHRSVSWYQQTPGQGLQFLFEYFSETQRNKGNFPGRFSGRQFSNSRSEMNVSTLELGDSALYLCASSLGTGQADTQYFGPGTRLTVL.

This chain links TRBV24-1 with TRBJ1-1; D not resolved. The CDR3 extends over 15 amino acids. Deletions cut 3 bases from V and 3 bases from J, with 13 bases between. From germline, CDR1 is KGHDR and CDR2 SFDVKD. CDR3 DNA sequence: TGTGCCACCAGTGATGGCCTTCATGAGGACACTGAAGCTTTCTTT. It encodes CATSDGLHEDTEAFF.